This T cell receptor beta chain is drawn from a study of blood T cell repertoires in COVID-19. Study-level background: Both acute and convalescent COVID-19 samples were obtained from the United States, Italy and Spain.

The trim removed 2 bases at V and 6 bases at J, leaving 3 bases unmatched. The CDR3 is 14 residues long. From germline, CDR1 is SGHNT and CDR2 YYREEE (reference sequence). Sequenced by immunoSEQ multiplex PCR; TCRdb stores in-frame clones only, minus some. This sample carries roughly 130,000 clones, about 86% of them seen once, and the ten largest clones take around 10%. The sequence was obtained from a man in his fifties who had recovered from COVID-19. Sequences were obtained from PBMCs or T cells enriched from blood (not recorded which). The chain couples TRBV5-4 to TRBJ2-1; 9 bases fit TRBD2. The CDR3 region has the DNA TGTGCCAGCAGCTTAGCGGGGGGTAGCAATGAGCAGTTCTTC. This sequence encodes CASSLAGGSNEQFF. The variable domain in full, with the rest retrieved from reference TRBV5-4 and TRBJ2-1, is ETGVTQSPTHLIKTRGQQVTLRCSSQSGHNTVSWYQQALGQGPQFIFQYYREEENGRGNFPPRFSGLQFPNYSSELNVNALELDDSALYLCASSLAGGSNEQFFGPGTRLTVL.